A single sample gave rise to the 9 T cell receptor beta chains below, sequenced in a study of blood T cell repertoires in COVID-19. Profiling relied on immunoSEQ multiplex PCR, and the TCRdb table lists in-frame clones only, not all of them. Here the sample spans around 140,000 clones, around 84% being singletons. Material for sequencing was peripheral blood. Every receptor here comes from a woman aged 60-70 years with acute or convalescent COVID-19.

The chain combines TRBV27 with TRBJ1-1; D perhaps matches TRBD1 (5 bases). This CDR3 is built from 13 residues. Trimming removed 6 bases at V and 2 bases at J, with 10 bases between. Germline CDR1 reads MNHEY; CDR2 reads SMNVEV (reference sequence). CDR3 sequence (DNA): TGTGCCAGCAGCCTCGGGGGAAACACTGAAGCTTTCTTT. Protein: CASSLGGNTEAFF.

V gene TRBV9 combines with J gene TRBJ2-7; TRBD2 matches at 11 bases. This CDR3 comprises 14 residues. The trim removed 5 bases at V and 4 bases at J, leaving 5 bases unmatched. From germline, CDR1 is SGDLS and CDR2 YYNGEE. The CDR3 sequence: CASSAGTSGYEQYF. As DNA, the CDR3 is TGTGCCAGCAGTGCCGGGACTAGCGGTTACGAGCAGTACTTC. Drawing the rest from reference TRBV9 and TRBJ2-7, the complete variable domain is DSGVTQTPKHLITATGQRVTLRCSPRSGDLSVYWYQQSLDQGLQFLIQYYNGEERAKGNILERFSAQQFPDLHSELNLSSLELGDSALYFCASSAGTSGYEQYFGPGTRLTVT.

This clone was detected a few times. The CDR3 region is CASSSPDRSYYGYTF. CDR3 DNA: TGTGCCAGCAGCTCTCCCGACAGGAGTTATTATGGCTACACCTTC. The chain combines TRBV9 with TRBJ1-2, with D possibly TRBD1 on 6 matching bases. CDR3 length equals 15 residues. V was pared by 4 bases and J by 5 bases, with 18 bases between. CDR1 is SGDLS, CDR2 YYNGEE, per germline.

The chain combines TRBV21-1 with TRBJ2-1; the table's D call of TRBD1 was not tested on the DNA. TRBV21-1 is a known pseudogene. The CDR3 covers 16 residues. The CDR3 is CASSKNGGQTDNEQFF. Written as DNA, the CDR3 is TGTGCCAGCAGCAAAAACGGGGGACAGACTGACAATGAGCAGTTCTTC.

V gene TRBV11-2 combines with J gene TRBJ1-6; TRBD1 is a possible D gene (5 bases). CDR1 SGHAT and CDR2 FQNNGV come from the germline V gene. This CDR3 comprises 14 residues. The ends were cut back, 3 bases at V and 7 bases at J, with 10 bases in the middle. CDR3 region: CASSLLGRNSPLHF. DNA for the CDR3: TGTGCCAGCAGCTTGCTGGGGCGGAATTCACCCCTCCACTTT.

The chain is built from TRBV19 and TRBJ1-2, with 7 bases that match TRBD1. From germline, CDR1 is LNHDA and CDR2 SQIVND (reference sequence). V lost 4 bases to trimming and J lost 0 bases; unmatched junction nucleotides: 8. The CDR3 consists of 16 residues. Here the CDR3 reads CASSTRQGMTNYGYTF. DNA of the CDR3: TGTGCCAGTAGTACTCGACAGGGAATGACTAACTATGGCTACACCTTC.

The chain links TRBV9 to TRBJ2-3, with 8 bases identical to TRBD1. J gave up 3 bases and V 3 bases, and 6 bases lay outside the gene matches. The CDR3 totals 15 residues. Germline V gene sequence: CDR1 SGDLS, CDR2 YYNGEE. In DNA form, the CDR3 reads TGTGCCAGCAGCGCGAGCACAGGGGGTACAGATACGCAGTATTTT. Encoded protein: CASSASTGGTDTQYF.

The chain combines TRBV29-1 with TRBJ1-6; 10 bases line up with TRBD1. The CDR3 loop spans 13 amino acids. Germline trimming cut 7 bases from V and 6 bases from J; bases unmatched to any gene: 3. Germline V lookup: CDR1 SQVTM, CDR2 ANQGSEA. The CDR3 region is CSARDRGNSPLHF. CDR3 DNA: TGCAGCGCCCGGGACAGGGGTAATTCACCCCTCCACTTT.

The chain joins TRBV18 to TRBJ2-7; tentative D call: TRBD1 (6 bases). Between the trimmed V and J ends, which lost 6 bases and 0 bases, there was a span of 21 bases. The germline gives CDR1 KGHSH, CDR2 LQKENI. The CDR3 loop spans 17 amino acids. As DNA, the CDR3 is TGTGCCAGCTCCCAACAGGGCCCACAGGGTAGCTCCTACGAGCAGTACTTC. Translating it yields CASSQQGPQGSSYEQYF.